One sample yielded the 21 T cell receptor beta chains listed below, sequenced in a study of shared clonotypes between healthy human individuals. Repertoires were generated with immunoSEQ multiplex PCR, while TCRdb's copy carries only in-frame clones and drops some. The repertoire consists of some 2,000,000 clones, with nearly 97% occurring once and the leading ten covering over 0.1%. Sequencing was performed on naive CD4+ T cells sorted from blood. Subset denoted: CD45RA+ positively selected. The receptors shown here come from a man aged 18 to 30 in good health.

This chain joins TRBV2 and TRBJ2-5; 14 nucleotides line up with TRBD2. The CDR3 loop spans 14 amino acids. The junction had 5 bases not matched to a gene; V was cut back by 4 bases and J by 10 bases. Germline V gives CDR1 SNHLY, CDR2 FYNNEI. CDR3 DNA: TGTGCCAGCAGTGGGACTAGCGGGGGGAAGATCCAGTACTTC. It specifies CASSGTSGGKIQYF.

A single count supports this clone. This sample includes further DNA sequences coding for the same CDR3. CDR3 sequence reads: CASSESLAGGTDTQYF. In DNA, the CDR3 is TGCGCCAGCAGTGAGTCTCTAGCGGGAGGCACAGATACGCAGTATTTT. This chain links TRBV10-1 with TRBJ2-3; 10 bases match TRBD2. The CDR3 runs 16 residues. The junction had 1 base not matched to a gene; V was cut back by 0 bases and J by 1 base. CDR1 and CDR2 (germline): WNHNN, SYGVQD (reference sequence).

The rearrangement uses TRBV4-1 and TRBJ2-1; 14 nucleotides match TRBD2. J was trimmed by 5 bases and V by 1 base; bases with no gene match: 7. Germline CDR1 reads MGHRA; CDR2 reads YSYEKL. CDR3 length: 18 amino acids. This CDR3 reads CASSQVDMGLAGDNEQFF. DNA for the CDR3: TGCGCCAGCAGCCAAGTAGATATGGGACTAGCGGGAGACAATGAGCAGTTCTTC.

CDR3 sequence: CAISGSGTGNYGYTF. In DNA, the CDR3 is TGTGCCATCAGTGGTAGCGGGACAGGGAACTATGGCTACACCTTC. This chain joins TRBV10-3 and TRBJ1-2; 9 nucleotides align to TRBD1. V shed 4 bases and J 2 bases; nucleotides not matched to a gene: 5. Germline V lookup: CDR1 ENHRY, CDR2 SYGVKD. CDR3 length: 15 amino acids.

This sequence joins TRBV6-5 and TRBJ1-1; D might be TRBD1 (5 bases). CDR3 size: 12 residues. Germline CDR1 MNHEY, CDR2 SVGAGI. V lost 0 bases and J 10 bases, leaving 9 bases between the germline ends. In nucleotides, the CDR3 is TGTGCCAGCAGTTACTCAACAGGCCTAGCTTTCTTT. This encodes CASSYSTGLAFF.

CDR3 nucleotide sequence: TGTGCCAGCAGCTTGTGGCTAGCGACAGGCACAGATACGCAGTATTTT. This encodes CASSLWLATGTDTQYF. This chain links TRBV7-9 with TRBJ2-3; the D gene is possibly TRBD2 (6 bases). CDR3 length equals 16 residues. Trimming left V 3 bases short and J 1 base short, with 14 bases between. Looked up from germline, CDR1 is SEHNR and CDR2 is FQNEAQ (reference sequence).

This chain's CDR3 is CRVDTEAFF. The CDR3 nucleotides read TGCAGGGTTGACACTGAAGCTTTCTTT. The chain couples TRBV20-1 to TRBJ1-1; D remains unclear. The CDR3 runs to 9 residues. Germline V gene sequence: CDR1 DFQATT, CDR2 SNEGSKA (reference sequence).

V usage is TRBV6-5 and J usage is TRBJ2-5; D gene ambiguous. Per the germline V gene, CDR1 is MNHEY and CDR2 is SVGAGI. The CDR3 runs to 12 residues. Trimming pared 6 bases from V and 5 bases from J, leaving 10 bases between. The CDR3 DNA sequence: TGTGCCAGCAGAAAAATGCAGGAGACCCAGTACTTC. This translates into CASRKMQETQYF.

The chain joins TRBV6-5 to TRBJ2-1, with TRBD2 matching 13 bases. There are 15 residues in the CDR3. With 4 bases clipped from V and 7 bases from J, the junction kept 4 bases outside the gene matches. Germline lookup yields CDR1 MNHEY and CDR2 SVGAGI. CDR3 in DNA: TGTGCCAGCAGTTCCTCGGGACTAGCGGGGAATGAGCAGTTCTTC. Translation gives CASSSSGLAGNEQFF.

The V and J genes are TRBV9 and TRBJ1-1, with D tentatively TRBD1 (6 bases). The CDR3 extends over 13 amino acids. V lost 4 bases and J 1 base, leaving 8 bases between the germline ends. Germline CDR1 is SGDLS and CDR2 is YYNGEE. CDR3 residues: CASSPTGNTEAFF. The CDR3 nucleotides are TGTGCCAGCAGCCCGACAGGGAACACTGAAGCTTTCTTT. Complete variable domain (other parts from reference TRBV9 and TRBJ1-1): DSGVTQTPKHLITATGQRVTLRCSPRSGDLSVYWYQQSLDQGLQFLIQYYNGEERAKGNILERFSAQQFPDLHSELNLSSLELGDSALYFCASSPTGNTEAFFGQGTRLTVV.

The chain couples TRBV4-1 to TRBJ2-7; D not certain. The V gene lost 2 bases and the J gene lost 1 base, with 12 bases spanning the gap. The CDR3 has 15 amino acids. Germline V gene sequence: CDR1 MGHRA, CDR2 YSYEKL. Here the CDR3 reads CASSQSTLRSYEQYF. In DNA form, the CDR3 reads TGCGCCAGCAGCCAATCTACCTTACGATCCTACGAGCAGTACTTC.

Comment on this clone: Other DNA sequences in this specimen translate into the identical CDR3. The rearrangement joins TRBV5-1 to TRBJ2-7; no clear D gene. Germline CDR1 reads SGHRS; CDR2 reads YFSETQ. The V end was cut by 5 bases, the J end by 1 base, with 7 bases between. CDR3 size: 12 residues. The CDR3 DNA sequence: TGCGCCAGCAGTCGAAATTCCTACGAGCAGTACTTC. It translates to CASSRNSYEQYF.

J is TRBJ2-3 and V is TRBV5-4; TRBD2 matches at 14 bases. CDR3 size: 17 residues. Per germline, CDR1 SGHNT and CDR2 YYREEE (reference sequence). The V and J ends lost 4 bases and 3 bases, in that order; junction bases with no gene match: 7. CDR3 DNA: TGTGCCAGCAGCCGAGGGACTAGCGGGGGAGAAACAGATACGCAGTATTTT. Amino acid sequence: CASSRGTSGGETDTQYF.

CDR3 nucleotide sequence: TGTGCCAGCAGTCCGCCGGGACTACACTACGAGCAGTACTTC. This gives the protein CASSPPGLHYEQYF. The V call is TRBV27, the J call TRBJ2-7; 7 nucleotides match TRBD2. This CDR3 region has 14 residues. Germline V gene sequence: CDR1 MNHEY, CDR2 SMNVEV (reference sequence). V shed 5 bases, J shed 3 bases, and the junction held 7 bases outside the gene matches.

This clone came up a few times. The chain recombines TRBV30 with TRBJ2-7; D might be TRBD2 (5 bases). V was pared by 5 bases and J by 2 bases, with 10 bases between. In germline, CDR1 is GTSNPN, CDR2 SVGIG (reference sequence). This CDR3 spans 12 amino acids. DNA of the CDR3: TGTGCCTGGGCGGAGGCCCCCTACGAGCAGTACTTC. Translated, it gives CAWAEAPYEQYF.

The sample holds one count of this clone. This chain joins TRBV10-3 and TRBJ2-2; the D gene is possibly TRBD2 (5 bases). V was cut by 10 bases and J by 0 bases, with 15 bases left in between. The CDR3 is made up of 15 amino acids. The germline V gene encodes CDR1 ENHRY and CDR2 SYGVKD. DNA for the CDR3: TGTGCCACCCGATTCTCGGGAACGAACACCGGGGAGCTGTTTTTT. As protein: CATRFSGTNTGELFF.

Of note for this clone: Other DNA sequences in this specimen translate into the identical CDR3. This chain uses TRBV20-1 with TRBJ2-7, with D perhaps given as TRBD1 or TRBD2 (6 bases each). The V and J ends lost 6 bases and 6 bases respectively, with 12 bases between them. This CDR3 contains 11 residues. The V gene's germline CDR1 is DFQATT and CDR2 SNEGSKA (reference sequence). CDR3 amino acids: CSASEGGEQYF. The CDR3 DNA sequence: TGCAGTGCGTCAGAGGGGGGCGAGCAGTACTTC.

CDR3 sequence: CASSHGGLTGELFF. As DNA, the CDR3 is TGTGCCAGCTCCCACGGCGGACTCACCGGGGAGCTGTTTTTT. The chain joins TRBV28 to TRBJ2-2; tentatively, D is TRBD2 (5 bases). CDR3 size: 14 residues. V was shortened by 8 bases and J by 4 bases, with 14 bases between the two germline ends. Germline V gene data show CDR1 as MDHEN and CDR2 as SYDVKM.

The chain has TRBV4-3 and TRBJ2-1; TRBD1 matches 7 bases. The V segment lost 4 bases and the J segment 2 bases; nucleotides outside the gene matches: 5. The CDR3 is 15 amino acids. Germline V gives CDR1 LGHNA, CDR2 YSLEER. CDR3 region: CASSRTGSPYNEQFF. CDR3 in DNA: TGCGCCAGCAGCCGGACAGGTTCCCCCTACAATGAGCAGTTCTTC.

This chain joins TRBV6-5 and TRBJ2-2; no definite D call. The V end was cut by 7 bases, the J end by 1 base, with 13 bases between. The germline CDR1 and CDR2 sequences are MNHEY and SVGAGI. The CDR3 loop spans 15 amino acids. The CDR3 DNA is TGTGCCAGCATCCCTTTGAGAGGGAACACCGGGGAGCTGTTTTTT. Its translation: CASIPLRGNTGELFF.

The CDR3, as DNA: TGTGCCAGCAGCTTATGGGGACAGGGGGTTCCTTCACCCCTCCACTTT. Its translation is CASSLWGQGVPSPLHF. This chain links TRBV7-2 with TRBJ1-6; 11 nucleotides line up with TRBD1. The CDR3 spans 16 residues. CDR1 is SGHTA, CDR2 FQGNSA, per germline. The trim removed 2 bases at V and 9 bases at J, leaving 6 bases unmatched.